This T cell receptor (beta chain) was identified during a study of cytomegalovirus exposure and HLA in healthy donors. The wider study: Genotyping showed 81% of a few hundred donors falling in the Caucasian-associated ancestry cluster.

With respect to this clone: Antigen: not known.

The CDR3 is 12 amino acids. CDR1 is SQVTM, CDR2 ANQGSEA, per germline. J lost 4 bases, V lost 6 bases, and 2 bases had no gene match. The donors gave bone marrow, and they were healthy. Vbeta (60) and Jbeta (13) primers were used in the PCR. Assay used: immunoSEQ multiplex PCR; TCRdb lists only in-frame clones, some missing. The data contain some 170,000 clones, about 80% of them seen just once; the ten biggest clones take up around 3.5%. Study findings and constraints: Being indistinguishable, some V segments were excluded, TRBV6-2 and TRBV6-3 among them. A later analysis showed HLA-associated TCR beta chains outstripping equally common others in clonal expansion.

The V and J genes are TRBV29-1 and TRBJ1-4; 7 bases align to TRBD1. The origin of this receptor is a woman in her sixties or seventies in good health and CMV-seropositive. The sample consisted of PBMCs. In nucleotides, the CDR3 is TGCAGCGTGACAGGGTATAATGAAAAACTGTTTTTT. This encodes CSVTGYNEKLFF. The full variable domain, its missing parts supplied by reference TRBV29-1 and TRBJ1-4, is SAVISQKPSRDICQRGTSLTIQCQVDSQVTMMFWYRQQPGQSLTLIATANQGSEATYESGFVIDKFPISRPNLTFSTLTVSNMSPEDSSIYLCSVTGYNEKLFFGSGTQLSVL.